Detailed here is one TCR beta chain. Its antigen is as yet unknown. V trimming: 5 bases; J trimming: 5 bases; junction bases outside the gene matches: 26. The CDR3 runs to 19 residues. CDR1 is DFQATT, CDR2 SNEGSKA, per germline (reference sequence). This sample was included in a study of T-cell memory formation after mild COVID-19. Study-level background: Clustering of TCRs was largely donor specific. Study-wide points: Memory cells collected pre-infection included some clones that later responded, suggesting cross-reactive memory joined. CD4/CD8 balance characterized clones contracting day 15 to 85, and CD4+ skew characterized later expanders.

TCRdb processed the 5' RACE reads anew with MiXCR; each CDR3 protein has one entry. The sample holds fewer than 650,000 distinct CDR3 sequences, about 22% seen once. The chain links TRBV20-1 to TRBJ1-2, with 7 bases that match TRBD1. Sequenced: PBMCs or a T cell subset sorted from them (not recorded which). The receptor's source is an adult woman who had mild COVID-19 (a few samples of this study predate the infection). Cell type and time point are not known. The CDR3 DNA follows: TGCAGTGCTGACGAAACACTCGACAGGGTGGGGTCCTTTGGGTATGGCTACACCTTC. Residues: CSADETLDRVGSFGYGYTF.